This T cell receptor (beta chain) was profiled in a study of blood T cell repertoires in COVID-19. Turning to the study itself: Acute and convalescent COVID-19 specimens originated in the United States, Italy and Spain. PBMCs, B-cell-depleted T cells, or T cells provided the cDNA or gDNA that made up the material.

Seattle's enrolled individuals joined amid active infection and were then monitored longitudinally. As handled by the study authors: Researchers report that nucleated cell counts were estimated from reference gene primer amplification. Here immunoSEQ multiplex PCR was the method, and the copy in TCRdb shows in-frame clones only, minus some. V and J calls and clone size follow that table, whereas D and trimming were derived from the DNA. The top ten hold 13% of the sample, which has 140,000 to 150,000 clones, over 75% seen once. V lost 5 bases and J 5 bases, leaving 12 bases between the germline ends. The CDR3 spans 14 residues. In germline, CDR1 is SGHTA, CDR2 FQGNSA.

Sequencing used peripheral blood. This clonotype was obtained from a man between 18 and 29 years old with COVID-19, enrolled during active disease. The V call is TRBV7-2, the J call TRBJ2-2; D may be TRBD1 (5 bases). The CDR3 coding sequence is TGTGCCAGCAGCCCAAGGTCAGGGACCGGGGAGCTGTTTTTT. Amino acid sequence: CASSPRSGTGELFF.